The source of this T cell receptor (beta chain) is a study of monozygotic twins with inflammatory bowel disease. Per individual sample, eight separate reactions were used to make cDNA. TCRdb derives one entry per CDR3 protein from the 5' RACE reads, leaving out DNA. Its listing shows around 210,000 distinct CDR3 sequences. Without any T cell sorting, total RNA was isolated from whole blood. This CDR3 is 11 amino acids long. The germline gives CDR1 DFQATT, CDR2 SNEGSKA (reference sequence). The sample comprised blood. This TCR was recovered from a human donor with ulcerative colitis or Crohn's disease, or a healthy co-twin of an affected twin (not recorded which). V is TRBV20-1 and J is TRBJ2-1. CDR3 protein: CSVPDYNEQFF.